This T cell receptor (beta chain) was profiled in a study of shared clonotypes between healthy human individuals. Germline CDR1 reads SGDLS; CDR2 reads YYNGEE. This CDR3 spans 13 amino acids. V gave up 2 bases and J gave up 1 base, with 6 bases separating them. For every subset, genomic DNA was evenly distributed across several immunoSEQ plates. Profiling relied on immunoSEQ multiplex PCR, and the TCRdb table lists in-frame clones only, not all of them. This sample has 400,000 to 500,000 clones, with roughly 85% found just once. Only a few counts were recorded for this clone. Other DNA sequences within the sample encode an identical CDR3. Each sample came from a Caucasian adult donor living in Nashville, Tennessee.

This chain connects TRBV9 to TRBJ1-1; D not resolved. Specimen: PBMCs. The receptor comes from a woman in her 40s in good health. Some clones in this sample may be carry-over from other donors' samples. CDR3 region: CASSVGRNTEAFF. In DNA, the CDR3 is TGTGCCAGCAGCGTGGGGAGGAACACTGAAGCTTTCTTT.